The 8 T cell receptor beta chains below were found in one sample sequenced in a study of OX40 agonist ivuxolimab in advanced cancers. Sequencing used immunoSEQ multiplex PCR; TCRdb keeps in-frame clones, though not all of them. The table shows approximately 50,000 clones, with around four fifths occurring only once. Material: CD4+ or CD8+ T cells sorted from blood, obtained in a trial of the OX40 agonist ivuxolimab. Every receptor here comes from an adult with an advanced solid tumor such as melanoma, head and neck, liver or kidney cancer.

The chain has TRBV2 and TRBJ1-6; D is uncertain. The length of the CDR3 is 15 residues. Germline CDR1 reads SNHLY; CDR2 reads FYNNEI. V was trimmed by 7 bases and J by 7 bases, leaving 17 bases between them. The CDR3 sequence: CASTSQAASNSPLHF. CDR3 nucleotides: TGTGCCAGCACCAGCCAGGCAGCCTCAAATTCACCCCTCCACTTT.

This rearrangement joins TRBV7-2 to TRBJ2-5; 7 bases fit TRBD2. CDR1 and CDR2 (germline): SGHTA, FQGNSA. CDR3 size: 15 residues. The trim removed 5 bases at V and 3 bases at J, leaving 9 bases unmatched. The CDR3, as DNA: TGTGCCAGCAGCCTCAGACTAGCAAGGGAAGAGACCCAGTACTTC. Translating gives CASSLRLAREETQYF.

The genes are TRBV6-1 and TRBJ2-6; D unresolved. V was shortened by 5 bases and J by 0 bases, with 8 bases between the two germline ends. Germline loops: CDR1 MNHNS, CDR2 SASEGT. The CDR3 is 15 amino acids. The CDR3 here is CASSNQSSGANVLTF. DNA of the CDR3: TGTGCCAGCAGTAATCAAAGCTCTGGGGCCAACGTCCTGACTTTC.

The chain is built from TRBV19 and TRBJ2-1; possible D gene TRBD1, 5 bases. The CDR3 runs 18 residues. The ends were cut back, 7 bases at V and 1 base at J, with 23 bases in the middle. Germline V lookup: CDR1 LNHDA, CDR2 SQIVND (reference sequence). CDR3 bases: TGTGCCAGTACACCAACGGGTCCCAGGGTAATATCCTACAATGAGCAGTTCTTC. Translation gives CASTPTGPRVISYNEQFF.

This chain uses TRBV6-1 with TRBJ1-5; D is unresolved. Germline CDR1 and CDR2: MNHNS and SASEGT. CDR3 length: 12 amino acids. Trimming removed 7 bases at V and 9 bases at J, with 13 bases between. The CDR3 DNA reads TGTGCCAGCAAGACACAGCGGCTGCCCCAGCATTTT. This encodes CASKTQRLPQHF.

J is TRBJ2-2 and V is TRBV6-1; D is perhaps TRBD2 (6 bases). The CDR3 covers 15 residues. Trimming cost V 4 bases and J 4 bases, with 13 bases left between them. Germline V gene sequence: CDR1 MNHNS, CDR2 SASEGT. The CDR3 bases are TGTGCCAGCAGTGGCAACTGGGACTTCACCGGGGAGCTGTTTTTT. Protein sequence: CASSGNWDFTGELFF.

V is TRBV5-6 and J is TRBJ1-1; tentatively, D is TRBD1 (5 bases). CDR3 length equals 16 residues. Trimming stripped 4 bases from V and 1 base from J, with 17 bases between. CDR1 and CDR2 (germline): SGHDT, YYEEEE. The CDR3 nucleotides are TGTGCCAGCAGCGTATCCGGGACCTCGACGAACACTGAAGCTTTCTTT. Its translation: CASSVSGTSTNTEAFF. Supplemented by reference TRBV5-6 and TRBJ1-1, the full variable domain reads DAGVTQSPTHLIKTRGQQVTLRCSPKSGHDTVSWYQQALGQGPQFIFQYYEEEERQRGNFPDRFSGHQFPNYSSELNVNALLLGDSALYLCASSVSGTSTNTEAFFGQGTRLTVV.

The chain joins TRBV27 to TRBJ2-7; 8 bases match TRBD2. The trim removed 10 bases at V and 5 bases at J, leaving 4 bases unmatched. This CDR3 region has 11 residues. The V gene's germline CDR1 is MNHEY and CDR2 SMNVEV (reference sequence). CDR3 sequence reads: CATPGGNEQYF. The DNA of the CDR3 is TGTGCCACCCCGGGGGGGAACGAGCAGTACTTC.